Listed here are 27 T cell receptor beta chains from one sample, sequenced in a study of T cell repertoires in ileal Crohn's disease. The assay was immunoSEQ multiplex PCR, and TCRdb's table has in-frame clones only and misses some. The sample consists of just over 3,000 clones, about 88% of them appearing once. Time point here: neoterminal ileum biopsy at postoperative endoscopy, about 6 months after surgery. The material sequenced was ileal tissue. The receptor set was obtained from an adult with Crohn's disease.

By share, this clone counts as large (0.1 to 1%). This sequence joins TRBV11-1 and TRBJ1-1, with TRBD1 as a possible D gene (5 bases). Trimming left V 1 base short and J 7 bases short, with 10 bases between. Germline V gene sequence: CDR1 SGHAT, CDR2 FQDESV (reference sequence). The CDR3 runs to 13 residues. CDR3 region: CASSLVGGSEAFF. CDR3 bases: TGTGCCAGCAGCTTAGTGGGGGGAAGTGAAGCTTTCTTT.

The rearrangement uses TRBV4-1 and TRBJ2-6; 10 bases map to TRBD1. The V segment lost 2 bases and the J segment 1 base; nucleotides outside the gene matches: 8. Per the germline V gene, CDR1 is MGHRA and CDR2 is YSYEKL. CDR3 length: 19 amino acids. The CDR3 sequence is CASSQQVGQGWSGANVLTF. In DNA form, the CDR3 reads TGCGCCAGCAGCCAACAGGTGGGACAGGGGTGGTCTGGGGCCAACGTCCTGACTTTC.

V usage is TRBV6-6 and J usage is TRBJ1-2; D may be TRBD1 (5 bases). The CDR3 contains 13 residues. Trimming stripped 5 bases from V and 6 bases from J, with 13 bases between. CDR1 and CDR2 from the germline V gene are MNHNY and SVGAGI (reference sequence). The CDR3 here is CASSTPGGNGYTF. CDR3 sequence (DNA): TGTGCCAGCAGTACCCCGGGGGGGAATGGCTACACCTTC.

The V and J genes are TRBV4-1 and TRBJ2-2, with a weak D call TRBD2 (5 bases). Germline CDR1 reads MGHRA; CDR2 reads YSYEKL. CDR3 length equals 15 residues. V dropped 1 base and J dropped 6 bases, with 12 bases sitting between them. CDR3 sequence (DNA): TGCGCCAGCAGCCAAGCATCCACACTAGCCGGGGAGCTGTTTTTT. Its translation is CASSQASTLAGELFF.

This chain links TRBV5-4 with TRBJ1-2; possibly TRBD1 for D (6 bases). V lost 2 bases, J lost 5 bases, and 16 bases lay in between. The CDR3 covers 15 residues. Per germline, CDR1 SGHNT and CDR2 YYREEE (reference sequence). The CDR3 loop reads CASSLTGTFFYGYTF. The DNA for the CDR3 is TGTGCCAGCAGCTTAACCGGGACATTTTTTTATGGCTACACCTTC. Full variable domain (missing parts from reference TRBV5-4 and TRBJ1-2): ETGVTQSPTHLIKTRGQQVTLRCSSQSGHNTVSWYQQALGQGPQFIFQYYREEENGRGNFPPRFSGLQFPNYSSELNVNALELDDSALYLCASSLTGTFFYGYTFGSGTRLTVV.

This clone has only a few counts. Other DNA sequences within the sample encode an identical CDR3. This sequence joins TRBV7-9 and TRBJ1-2; D ambiguous. The CDR3 runs to 14 residues. Looked up from germline, CDR1 is SEHNR and CDR2 is FQNEAQ (reference sequence). V lost 5 bases to trimming and J lost 0 bases, with 10 bases between them. The CDR3 reads CASSPSGTNYGYTF. The CDR3 DNA is TGTGCCAGCAGCCCGTCGGGAACTAACTATGGCTACACCTTC.

This chain connects TRBV5-4 to TRBJ1-3, with D possibly matching TRBD1 (6 bases). This CDR3 comprises 17 residues. Germline lookup yields CDR1 SGHNT and CDR2 YYREEE (reference sequence). Trimming stripped 0 bases from V and 4 bases from J, with 17 bases between. Here the CDR3 DNA reads TGTGCCAGCAGCTTGGGTATCACAGGGTCCGCCGGAAACACCATATATTTT. Translating it yields CASSLGITGSAGNTIYF.

This chain uses TRBV5-4 with TRBJ2-3; D gene unclear. The CDR3 runs 16 residues. Germline V CDR1 and CDR2: SGHNT, YYREEE (reference sequence). The ends were cut back, 5 bases at V and 3 bases at J, with 19 bases in the middle. CDR3 nucleotides: TGTGCCAGCAGTTCGGGTGGGCAGTGGGTTACAGATACGCAGTATTTT. Protein sequence: CASSSGGQWVTDTQYF.

The chain uses TRBV2 and TRBJ2-3, with 10 bases aligning to TRBD1. The germline V gene has CDR1 SNHLY and CDR2 FYNNEI. J lost 0 bases, V lost 5 bases, and 8 bases had no gene match. The CDR3 is made up of 17 amino acids. The CDR3 reads CASSWDRGYVSTDTQYF. The CDR3 DNA reads TGTGCCAGCAGTTGGGACAGGGGATACGTAAGCACAGATACGCAGTATTTT.

The J gene is TRBJ2-2, the V gene TRBV6-1, with a tentative D call TRBD1 (5 bases). Germline V gene sequence: CDR1 MNHNS, CDR2 SASEGT. The CDR3 contains 13 residues. Trimming took 10 bases from V and 6 from J, leaving 15 bases between them. The CDR3 DNA is TGTGCCACCCTCGGTACAGGCGCCGGGGAGCTGTTTTTT. Its translation is CATLGTGAGELFF.

The CDR3 nucleotides read TGTGCCAGCAGTTTATCGGGCCTAACCGGGGAGCTGTTTTTT. Its protein product is CASSLSGLTGELFF. The rearrangement uses TRBV27 and TRBJ2-2; no clear D gene. V was trimmed by 0 bases and J by 5 bases, leaving 7 bases between them. Germline lookup yields CDR1 MNHEY and CDR2 SMNVEV (reference sequence). CDR3 length: 14 residues.

The chain joins TRBV5-1 to TRBJ2-1; 11 nucleotides agree with TRBD1. Germline V CDR1 and CDR2: SGHRS, YFSETQ. V was clipped by 4 bases and J by 9 bases; unmatched bases: 30. The CDR3 covers 22 residues. The CDR3 DNA sequence: TGCGCCAGCAGCGGGACGGGGACAAGAGTAACATTGTGGGGACAGGGGGTCGGTGAGCAGTTCTTC. Its protein product is CASSGTGTRVTLWGQGVGEQFF.

The chain couples TRBV5-6 to TRBJ1-4; a weak D match, TRBD1 (6 bases). This CDR3 comprises 15 residues. Germline values: CDR1 SGHDT, CDR2 YYEEEE. The ends were cut back, 4 bases at V and 6 bases at J, with 16 bases in the middle. The CDR3 DNA follows: TGTGCCAGCAGCCTGATACAGGGAGGTTATGAAAAACTGTTTTTT. Protein sequence: CASSLIQGGYEKLFF.

The chain combines TRBV19 with TRBJ1-1, with D maybe TRBD1 (6 bases). The CDR3 sequence is 13 residues long. Germline assignment: CDR1 LNHDA and CDR2 SQIVND (reference sequence). V was shortened by 6 bases and J by 6 bases, with 14 bases between the two germline ends. The DNA for the CDR3 is TGTGCCAGTAGAACCATAAGGACAGCTGAAGCTTTCTTT. Translation: CASRTIRTAEAFF.

This clone has a single count. The rearrangement links TRBV5-1 to TRBJ1-1, with D maybe TRBD1 (6 bases). The CDR3 sequence is 15 residues long. V lost 4 bases, J lost 0 bases, and 13 bases lay in between. Germline-derived CDR1 and CDR2 are SGHRS and YFSETQ. The CDR3 bases are TGCGCCAGCAGCCAAGCAGGACAGATGAACACTGAAGCTTTCTTT. This translates into CASSQAGQMNTEAFF.

CDR3 protein: CASSEALVDNEQFF. DNA for the CDR3: TGTGCCAGCAGTGAAGCGCTTGTGGATAATGAGCAGTTCTTC. The chain employs TRBV6-1 and TRBJ2-1; D is uncertain. The CDR3 runs 14 residues. Germline V lookup: CDR1 MNHNS, CDR2 SASEGT. V was cut by 0 bases and J by 7 bases, with 10 bases left in between.

The V gene is TRBV29-1, the J gene TRBJ2-1; TRBD2 is a possible D gene (6 bases). This CDR3 is built from 13 residues. Germline V gives CDR1 SQVTM, CDR2 ANQGSEA. Trimming left V 3 bases short and J 6 bases short, with 12 bases between. The CDR3: CSVDQGGVNEQFF. CDR3 sequence (DNA): TGCAGCGTTGACCAAGGCGGGGTCAATGAGCAGTTCTTC.

V and J are TRBV7-2 and TRBJ2-7; 7 nucleotides align to TRBD1. This CDR3 is 16 amino acids long. V shed 5 bases and J 4 bases; nucleotides not matched to a gene: 14. Germline V gene data show CDR1 as SGHTA and CDR2 as FQGNSA. Written as DNA, the CDR3 is TGTGCCAGCAGCCGATTGTTGGGGACAGAGATGTACGAGCAGTACTTC. Amino acids: CASSRLLGTEMYEQYF.

This rearrangement joins TRBV6-1 to TRBJ2-7, with a tentative D call TRBD2 (7 bases). The CDR3 covers 15 residues. Germline V gene sequence: CDR1 MNHNS, CDR2 SASEGT. Between the trimmed V and J ends, which lost 3 bases and 9 bases, there was a span of 21 bases. Here the CDR3 reads CASSEGLASRGAQYF. CDR3 nucleotide sequence: TGTGCCAGCAGTGAGGGGTTGGCCTCCCGGGGGGCGCAGTACTTC.

This clone was detected a few times. The chain employs TRBV9 and TRBJ2-7; 7 nucleotides align to TRBD2. CDR1 and CDR2 from the germline V gene are SGDLS and YYNGEE. Trimming at V came to 2 bases and at J to 3 bases, leaving 8 bases not matched to a gene. The CDR3 runs to 15 residues. This CDR3 is CASSVSSGPLYEQYF. The CDR3 DNA sequence: TGTGCCAGCAGCGTTTCTAGCGGTCCCCTCTACGAGCAGTACTTC.

A note on this clone: At one boundary the junction diverges from the germline segment, which might be a read error. The rearrangement uses TRBV6-6 and TRBJ2-4; D may match TRBD1 or TRBD2 (5 bases each). The CDR3 is made up of 16 amino acids. The germline gives CDR1 MNHNY, CDR2 SVGAGI (reference sequence). In DNA form, the CDR3 reads TGTGCCGGCAGTCCAGGGAATAGAGGGGCCAAAAACATTCAGTACTTC. It encodes CAGSPGNRGAKNIQYF.

The chain uses TRBV6-4 and TRBJ1-4; no clear D gene. Trimming took off 3 bases at V and 8 bases at J, with 13 bases between the two ends. The CDR3 sequence is 14 residues long. Germline V gene data show CDR1 as MRHNA and CDR2 as SNTAGT. CDR3 amino acids: CASSETLRREKLFF. The CDR3 DNA sequence: TGTGCCAGCAGTGAGACCCTAAGGCGAGAAAAACTGTTTTTT.

The chain is built from TRBV5-1 and TRBJ2-1, with a weak D call TRBD1 (5 bases). CDR1 SGHRS and CDR2 YFSETQ come from the germline V gene. The CDR3 extends over 15 amino acids. V lost 2 bases and J 8 bases, leaving 17 bases between the germline ends. CDR3 protein: CASSLFSDSDDEQFF. The CDR3 nucleotides are TGCGCCAGCAGCTTATTTTCAGACAGTGACGATGAGCAGTTCTTC.

The CDR3 loop is CASSPVYSGANVLTF. CDR3 nucleotide sequence: TGTGCCAGCAGCCCCGTCTACTCTGGGGCCAACGTCCTGACTTTC. V usage is TRBV6-5 and J usage is TRBJ2-6; D gene ambiguous. The CDR3 totals 15 residues. Trimming took off 6 bases at V and 0 bases at J, with 9 bases between the two ends. Germline V CDR1 and CDR2: MNHEY, SVGAGI.

The chain links TRBV29-1 to TRBJ2-3; possible D gene TRBD1, 8 bases. The CDR3 extends over 13 amino acids. V lost 7 bases to trimming and J lost 4 bases, with 15 bases between them. The germline V gene has CDR1 SQVTM and CDR2 ANQGSEA. In DNA, the CDR3 is TGCAGCGCTAACAGGGGGGGGGCAGATACGCAGTATTTT. Residues: CSANRGGADTQYF.

V gene TRBV2 combines with J gene TRBJ1-1; possible D gene TRBD1, 6 bases. Germline V gene sequence: CDR1 SNHLY, CDR2 FYNNEI. Trimming took off 6 bases at V and 0 bases at J, with 11 bases between the two ends. The CDR3 contains 14 residues. CDR3 nucleotides: TGTGCCAGCAGGGATTACAGGGTGAACACTGAAGCTTTCTTT. This encodes CASRDYRVNTEAFF. Based on the CDR3 plus reference TRBV2 and TRBJ1-1, the full variable domain is EPEVTQTPSHQVTQMGQEVILRCVPISNHLYFYWYRQILGQKVEFLVSFYNNEISEKSEIFDDQFSVERPDGSNFTLKIRSTKLEDSAMYFCASRDYRVNTEAFFGQGTRLTVV.

The chain combines TRBV15 with TRBJ1-2; TRBD1 aligns across 7 bases. The V segment lost 6 bases and the J segment 3 bases; nucleotides outside the gene matches: 10. This CDR3 comprises 15 residues. Germline V gene data show CDR1 as LNHNV and CDR2 as YYDKDF (reference sequence). The CDR3 protein is CATSITGEFDYGYTF. DNA of the CDR3: TGTGCCACCAGTATTACAGGGGAGTTTGACTATGGCTACACCTTC.